This T cell receptor (beta chain) stems from a study of CD8 T cells in Susac syndrome. This CDR3 is 14 amino acids long. The V gene lost 2 bases and the J gene lost 5 bases, with 11 bases spanning the gap. In germline, CDR1 is MNHEY, CDR2 SVGEGT. Reverse transcription of about 0.5 to 1 ug RNA used random hexamers. TCRdb itself ran the immunoSEQ multiplex PCR reads through MiXCR, one entry per CDR3 protein. The table includes more than 95,000 distinct CDR3 sequences, around 94% detected once. V usage is TRBV6-2 or TRBV6-3 and J usage is TRBJ2-3; a weak D match, TRBD2 (6 bases). This receptor was obtained from a human donor in good health. The sample was CD4+ T cells from PBMCs. CDR3 nucleotide sequence: TGTGCCAGCAGTTACGGCTCAGCGGGAGATACGCAGTATTTT. Its protein product is CASSYGSAGDTQYF.